Listed below are T cell receptor beta chains from one sample, sequenced in a study of T cell responses to AZD1222 COVID-19 vaccine. Here immunoSEQ multiplex PCR was the method, and the copy in TCRdb shows in-frame clones only, minus some. This sample's table reports 150,000 or so clones. Material: peripheral blood. These receptors were taken from an adult in good health. The CDR3 runs from the conserved cysteine through the conserved F or W. D genes are given only for firm matches.

j_call: TRBJ1-2
v_call: TRBV30
d_call: .
cdr3_aa: CAWSVWDYGYTF
cdr3_nt: TGTGCCTGGAGTGTGTGGGACTATGGCTACACCTTC

j_call: TRBJ1-1
v_call: TRBV6-1
d_call: .
cdr3_aa: CASSDLLGVSNTEAFF
cdr3_nt: TGTGCCAGCAGTGACCTGCTAGGGGTATCGAACACTGAAGCTTTCTTT

j_call: TRBJ1-1
v_call: TRBV19
d_call: TRBD1
cdr3_aa: CASRTGQGRFTEAFF
cdr3_nt: TGTGCCAGTAGGACGGGACAGGGGCGCTTCACTGAAGCTTTCTTT

j_call: TRBJ2-6
v_call: TRBV3-1/TRBV3-2
d_call: .
cdr3_aa: CASSRIPLGRRPLISGANVLTF
cdr3_nt: TGTGCCAGCAGCCGAATCCCCCTAGGAAGGAGGCCTCTGATCTCTGGGGCCAACGTCCTGACTTTC

j_call: TRBJ1-2
v_call: TRBV5-1
d_call: TRBD1
cdr3_aa: CASSLGGTGSRGYTF
cdr3_nt: TGCGCCAGCAGCTTGGGAGGGACAGGCTCGAGGGGCTACACCTTC

j_call: TRBJ1-1
v_call: TRBV5-4
d_call: .
cdr3_aa: CASSLAGVGLNTEAFF
cdr3_nt: TGTGCCAGCAGCTTGGCCGGGGTGGGGTTGAACACTGAAGCTTTCTTT

j_call: TRBJ1-1
v_call: TRBV11-3
d_call: .
cdr3_aa: CASSRGGGAFF
cdr3_nt: TGTGCCAGCAGCAGAGGGGGTGGAGCTTTCTTT

j_call: TRBJ2-2
v_call: TRBV7-9
d_call: .
cdr3_aa: CASSLPPGAANTGELFF
cdr3_nt: TGTGCCAGCAGCTTACCCCCGGGGGCGGCGAACACCGGGGAGCTGTTTTTT

j_call: TRBJ1-2
v_call: TRBV6-5
d_call: .
cdr3_aa: CASTRGPYGYTF
cdr3_nt: TGTGCCAGCACTAGAGGGCCCTATGGCTACACCTTC

j_call: TRBJ2-5
v_call: TRBV7-3
d_call: .
cdr3_aa: CASSLTRGPVETQYF
cdr3_nt: TGTGCCAGCAGCTTAACCAGGGGCCCGGTGGAGACCCAGTACTTC

j_call: TRBJ1-4
v_call: TRBV15
d_call: .
cdr3_aa: CATSGGQPTNEKLFF
cdr3_nt: TGTGCCACCAGCGGAGGACAACCAACTAATGAAAAACTGTTTTTT

j_call: TRBJ2-3
v_call: TRBV14
d_call: .
cdr3_aa: CASSQDLIPDTQYF
cdr3_nt: TGTGCCAGCAGCCAAGATCTGATCCCAGATACGCAGTATTTT

j_call: TRBJ1-5
v_call: TRBV29-1
d_call: .
cdr3_aa: CSVSGPGSKQPQHF
cdr3_nt: TGCAGCGTGTCCGGCCCAGGATCTAAGCAGCCCCAGCATTTT

j_call: TRBJ1-6
v_call: TRBV5-1
d_call: TRBD1
cdr3_aa: CASTLGQGNSPLHF
cdr3_nt: TGCGCCAGCACCCTCGGACAGGGGAATTCACCCCTCCACTTT

j_call: TRBJ2-3
v_call: TRBV9
d_call: .
cdr3_aa: CASSVSGGTDTQYF
cdr3_nt: TGTGCCAGCAGCGTCTCGGGGGGCACAGATACGCAGTATTTT

j_call: TRBJ1-5
v_call: TRBV3-1/TRBV3-2
d_call: .
cdr3_aa: CASSQAQGLYPQHF
cdr3_nt: TGTGCCAGCAGCCAAGCCCAGGGCTTGTACCCCCAGCATTTT

j_call: TRBJ1-1
v_call: TRBV19
d_call: .
cdr3_aa: CASTSYQGLGNTEAFF
cdr3_nt: TGTGCCAGTACCTCCTACCAGGGTTTGGGGAACACTGAAGCTTTCTTT

j_call: TRBJ1-1
v_call: TRBV7-8
d_call: TRBD1
cdr3_aa: CASSARQGVGTEAFF
cdr3_nt: TGTGCCAGCAGCGCCCGACAGGGGGTCGGCACTGAAGCTTTCTTT

j_call: TRBJ1-3
v_call: TRBV28
d_call: .
cdr3_aa: CASSSPRRGGTRNTIYF
cdr3_nt: TGTGCCAGCAGTTCCCCTAGACGTGGGGGGACCCGAAACACCATATATTTT

j_call: TRBJ1-2
v_call: TRBV5-1
d_call: TRBD1
cdr3_aa: CASSLRDRVGGYTF
cdr3_nt: TGCGCCAGCAGCTTGAGAGACAGGGTGGGTGGCTACACCTTC

j_call: TRBJ1-1
v_call: TRBV3-1/TRBV3-2
d_call: .
cdr3_aa: CASSLSTPNTEAFF
cdr3_nt: TGTGCCAGCAGCCTCTCGACACCGAACACTGAAGCTTTCTTT

j_call: TRBJ2-1
v_call: TRBV10-1
d_call: .
cdr3_aa: CASSESLWQGYYNEQFF
cdr3_nt: TGCGCCAGCAGTGAGTCCTTGTGGCAGGGTTACTACAATGAGCAGTTCTTC

j_call: TRBJ2-5
v_call: TRBV6-2/TRBV6-3
d_call: .
cdr3_aa: CASSLEVYQETQYF
cdr3_nt: TGTGCCAGCAGCCTCGAGGTGTACCAAGAGACCCAGTACTTC

j_call: TRBJ2-7
v_call: TRBV28
d_call: TRBD1
cdr3_aa: CASSLLQGVPREQYF
cdr3_nt: TGTGCCAGCAGTTTACTGCAGGGGGTCCCCCGCGAGCAGTACTTC

j_call: TRBJ1-1
v_call: TRBV7-8
d_call: .
cdr3_aa: CASSSRLRVTEAFF
cdr3_nt: TGTGCCAGCAGCTCACGTCTCAGGGTGACTGAAGCTTTCTTT

j_call: TRBJ1-2
v_call: TRBV2
d_call: .
cdr3_aa: CASSEALRDGYTF
cdr3_nt: TGTGCCAGCAGTGAAGCGCTTCGGGATGGCTACACCTTC

j_call: TRBJ1-1
v_call: TRBV6-5
d_call: .
cdr3_aa: CASSSGGLMNTEAFF
cdr3_nt: TGTGCCAGCTCCAGCGGGGGGTTGATGAACACTGAAGCTTTCTTT

j_call: TRBJ1-4
v_call: TRBV4-1
d_call: TRBD1
cdr3_aa: CASSRTGTAVGSEKLFF
cdr3_nt: TGCGCCAGCAGCCGGACAGGAACAGCAGTAGGGAGTGAAAAACTGTTTTTT

j_call: TRBJ1-2
v_call: TRBV6-2/TRBV6-3
d_call: TRBD1
cdr3_aa: CASSYGDRRYGYTF
cdr3_nt: TGTGCCAGCAGTTACGGGGACAGGCGATATGGCTACACCTTC

j_call: TRBJ2-7
v_call: TRBV7-9
d_call: .
cdr3_aa: CASSPVGVPYEQYF
cdr3_nt: TGTGCCAGCAGCCCTGTGGGGGTACCCTACGAGCAGTACTTC

j_call: TRBJ1-2
v_call: TRBV6-5
d_call: TRBD1
cdr3_aa: CASSADRAIFYGYTF
cdr3_nt: TGTGCCAGCAGCGCAGACAGGGCGATTTTCTATGGCTACACCTTC

j_call: TRBJ2-3
v_call: TRBV5-1
d_call: .
cdr3_aa: CASSLGLVRTRTDTQYF
cdr3_nt: TGCGCCAGCAGCTTGGGGCTGGTCCGGACCCGCACAGATACGCAGTATTTT

j_call: TRBJ2-7
v_call: TRBV11-1
d_call: .
cdr3_aa: CASSSPASGASYEQYF
cdr3_nt: TGTGCCAGCAGCTCCCCGGCCTCCGGGGCGTCCTACGAGCAGTACTTC

j_call: TRBJ2-3
v_call: TRBV3-1/TRBV3-2
d_call: .
cdr3_aa: CASSQDVGDTQYF
cdr3_nt: TGTGCCAGCAGCCAAGATGTAGGAGATACGCAGTATTTT

j_call: TRBJ2-7
v_call: TRBV2
d_call: .
cdr3_aa: CASSDVGNYEQYF
cdr3_nt: TGTGCCAGCAGTGATGTCGGGAACTACGAGCAGTACTTC

j_call: TRBJ2-1
v_call: TRBV5-1
d_call: .
cdr3_aa: CASSLNQGDNEQFF
cdr3_nt: TGCGCCAGCAGCTTGAATCAGGGAGACAATGAGCAGTTCTTC

j_call: TRBJ1-2
v_call: TRBV7-3
d_call: .
cdr3_aa: CASSLGQRGGYTF
cdr3_nt: TGTGCCAGCAGCTTAGGTCAGCGCGGCGGCTACACCTTC

j_call: TRBJ1-6
v_call: TRBV4-2
d_call: TRBD1
cdr3_aa: CASSRTQGVSPLHF
cdr3_nt: TGTGCCAGCAGCCGGACCCAGGGGGTTTCACCCCTCCACTTT

j_call: TRBJ1-2
v_call: TRBV6-1
d_call: .
cdr3_aa: CASSEGINNYGYTF
cdr3_nt: TGTGCCAGCAGTGAAGGGATAAATAACTATGGCTACACCTTC

j_call: TRBJ1-2
v_call: TRBV9
d_call: .
cdr3_aa: CASSVAGNYGYTF
cdr3_nt: TGTGCCAGCAGCGTAGCCGGGAACTATGGCTACACCTTC

j_call: TRBJ2-2
v_call: TRBV6-2/TRBV6-3
d_call: .
cdr3_aa: CASSSDGNTGELFF
cdr3_nt: TGTGCCAGCAGTTCTGACGGGAACACCGGGGAGCTGTTTTTT

j_call: TRBJ2-2
v_call: TRBV5-6
d_call: .
cdr3_aa: CASSPRHRPNTGELFF
cdr3_nt: TGTGCCAGCAGCCCCCGCCACAGGCCGAACACCGGGGAGCTGTTTTTT

j_call: TRBJ1-1
v_call: TRBV7-2
d_call: .
cdr3_aa: CASSPSITEAFF
cdr3_nt: TGTGCCAGCAGCCCATCTATCACTGAAGCTTTCTTT